Below, one T cell receptor beta chain is given with its context. The entry originates in a study of T-cell reconstitution after alpha-beta-depleted transplantation in children. For TCRbeta, the library was prepared with unique molecular identifiers. TCRdb itself ran the PCR reads through MiXCR, one entry per CDR3 protein. The sample consists of about 540,000 distinct CDR3 sequences, around 17% of them appearing once. The V end lost 6 bases, the J end lost 5 bases, and 10 bases lay between the germline ends. The CDR3 has 12 amino acids. The V gene is TRBV12-3 or TRBV12-4, the J gene TRBJ1-1; D is perhaps TRBD1 (5 bases). The receptor was derived from a human donor who donated a stem cell graft to a child with acute lymphoblastic leukemia. The sample was PBMCs from the stem cell graft donor, taken from the stem cell graft. CDR3 loop: CASRPRETEAFF. In DNA, the CDR3 is TGTGCCAGCAGGCCCAGGGAAACTGAAGCTTTCTTT.